The 18 T cell receptor beta chains given below trace back to one sample, sequenced in a study of T-cell reconstitution after alpha-beta-depleted transplantation in children. The authors prepared the TCRbeta library with unique molecular identifiers. TCRdb called the PCR reads again in MiXCR, with one record for every CDR3 protein. The profile shows a few hundred thousand distinct CDR3 sequences, 16% of them singletons. The sample consisted of PBMCs, mostly from graft donor cells, taken 360 days after TCRalphabeta/CD19-depleted stem cell transplant. The source of these receptors is a boy under three years old who had a stem cell transplant for Wiskott-Aldrich syndrome, so the T cells may come from the graft donor.

This clonotype was observed at least ten times. The chain is built from TRBV9 and TRBJ2-1; 11 positions agree with TRBD2. The junction had 6 bases not matched to a gene; V was cut back by 4 bases and J by 3 bases. The CDR3 consists of 16 residues. Germline V CDR1 and CDR2: SGDLS, YYNGEE. CDR3 sequence (DNA): TGTGCCAGCAGCCCCCCCGGACTAGCGGGCTACAATGAGCAGTTCTTC. Amino acids: CASSPPGLAGYNEQFF.

CDR3 coding DNA: TGTGCCAGCAGCGTAGGAGCAAACAGGGCGAGCTATGGCTACACCTTC. It is translated as CASSVGANRASYGYTF. The rearrangement links TRBV9 to TRBJ1-2, with D possibly matching TRBD1 (6 bases). Deletions cut 0 bases from V and 4 bases from J, with 16 bases between. The CDR3 contains 16 residues. Germline values: CDR1 SGDLS, CDR2 YYNGEE.

With regard to this clonotype: At one end the junction does not follow the germline gene, possibly because of a read error. The V and J genes are TRBV30 and TRBJ2-1; the D gene is possibly TRBD1 (5 bases). CDR1 and CDR2 from the germline V gene are GTSNPN and SVGIG (reference sequence). The CDR3 sequence is 11 residues long. The DNA for the CDR3 is TGTGCCTGGAGGAGACCTAAGGGGTACGTCTTC. Amino acid sequence: CAWRRPKGYVF.

This chain joins TRBV7-9 and TRBJ2-2; no clear D gene. Germline V gives CDR1 SEHNR, CDR2 FQNEAQ (reference sequence). The length of the CDR3 is 11 residues. Trimming removed 9 bases at V and 4 bases at J, with 6 bases between. The CDR3 nucleotides read TGTGCCAGGCAGAGCACCGGGGAGCTGTTTTTT. Encoded protein: CARQSTGELFF.

This rearrangement joins TRBV7-9 to TRBJ1-6; D not certain. From germline, CDR1 is SEHNR and CDR2 FQNEAQ (reference sequence). This CDR3 is built from 14 residues. V was cut by 4 bases and J by 5 bases, with 9 bases left in between. CDR3 in DNA: TGTGCCAGCAGCTCACGGAATGATAATTCACCCCTCCACTTT. Its protein product is CASSSRNDNSPLHF.

CDR3 region: CASSATEKGKNIQYF. The CDR3 DNA follows: TGTGCCAGCAGCGCCACAGAGAAGGGCAAAAACATTCAGTACTTC. The genes are TRBV9 and TRBJ2-4; D is ambiguous. CDR1 is SGDLS, CDR2 YYNGEE, per germline. V lost 3 bases, J lost 3 bases, and 13 bases lay in between. The CDR3 loop spans 15 amino acids.

The chain couples TRBV6-5 to TRBJ2-7, with TRBD2 matching 9 bases. Trimming at V came to 1 base and at J to 4 bases, leaving 5 bases not matched to a gene. The germline V gene encodes CDR1 MNHEY and CDR2 SVGAGI. The CDR3 sequence is 15 residues long. CDR3 sequence (DNA): TGTGCCAGCAGTTACTTGGGACTAGCTCAGTACGAGCAGTACTTC. It yields the protein CASSYLGLAQYEQYF.

As concerns this clonotype: Compared with germline, one end of the junction differs, possibly owing to a read error. The CDR3, as DNA: TGCGTCAGCAGCCCGACCCAGGGCTATGGCTACACCTTC. Translating it yields CVSSPTQGYGYTF. This chain links TRBV5-1 with TRBJ1-2; perhaps TRBD1 as D (5 bases). Germline CDR1 is SGHRS and CDR2 is YFSETQ. This CDR3 spans 13 amino acids.

This clonotype was observed many times. The CDR3 DNA reads TGTGCCAGCAGTTTGTATTCCAGGTTCACAGATACGCAGTATTTT. Its protein product is CASSLYSRFTDTQYF. This chain links TRBV12-3 or TRBV12-4 with TRBJ2-3, with D uncertain. The ends were cut back, 3 bases at V and 2 bases at J, with 12 bases in the middle. CDR3 length: 15 residues.

In this sample, this clonotype turned up a few times. The chain combines TRBV10-3 with TRBJ2-2; TRBD2 matches at 11 bases. J gave up 0 bases and V 5 bases, and 5 bases lay outside the gene matches. The CDR3 runs 17 residues. The germline gives CDR1 ENHRY, CDR2 SYGVKD. CDR3 protein: CAISSLAGGSNTGELFF. CDR3 nucleotides: TGTGCCATCAGTTCGCTAGCGGGGGGCTCGAACACCGGGGAGCTGTTTTTT.

Details on this clonotype: At one of its ends the junction is not consistent with the germline gene, which may arise from a read error. The V call is TRBV6-2 or TRBV6-3, the J call TRBJ2-7, with 9 bases that match TRBD1. The CDR3 extends over 18 amino acids. CDR1 MNHEY and CDR2 SVGEGT come from the germline V gene. CDR3 loop: CACSYLDRGLRTSCEQYF. As DNA, the CDR3 is TGTGCCTGCAGTTACTTGGACAGGGGCCTTCGGACGTCCTGCGAGCAGTACTTC.

The gene calls are TRBV5-5 and TRBJ1-1, with D possibly being TRBD1 (5 bases). The CDR3 runs 14 residues. V lost 1 base and J lost 5, with 12 bases in between. Germline V gene sequence: CDR1 SGHKS, CDR2 YYEKEE (reference sequence). The CDR3 nucleotides are TGTGCCAGCAGCTTGTTGGGGCCAGGGACTGAAGCTTTCTTT. Amino acids: CASSLLGPGTEAFF.

The chain joins TRBV4-3 to TRBJ2-3, with 9 bases lining up with TRBD2. This CDR3 spans 17 amino acids. J lost 1 base, V lost 0 bases, and 5 bases had no gene match. The germline V gene has CDR1 LGHNA and CDR2 YSLEER. This CDR3 is CASSQDSSGSRTDTQYF. The CDR3 nucleotides read TGCGCCAGCAGCCAAGATAGTAGCGGGAGTCGCACAGATACGCAGTATTTT.

In its sample, this clonotype was seen a few times. V usage is TRBV7-9 and J usage is TRBJ2-5, with TRBD1 matching 8 bases. The trim removed 4 bases at V and 9 bases at J, leaving 19 bases unmatched. The CDR3 totals 17 residues. The germline V gene encodes CDR1 SEHNR and CDR2 FQNEAQ (reference sequence). CDR3 amino acids: CASSSDPGQASTRAQYF. The CDR3 region has the DNA TGTGCCAGCAGCTCCGATCCGGGACAGGCCTCGACTAGAGCCCAGTACTTC.

This clonotype has a handful of counts. As DNA, the CDR3 is TGCAGCGTTGAAGGAGGGAGGGACAGGCCCTACAATGAGCAGTTCTTC. Protein sequence: CSVEGGRDRPYNEQFF. The chain couples TRBV29-1 to TRBJ2-1, with D possibly matching TRBD1 (8 bases). Germline-derived CDR1 and CDR2 are SQVTM and ANQGSEA. This CDR3 region has 16 residues. The ends were cut back, 1 base at V and 2 bases at J, with 15 bases in the middle.

The V gene is TRBV19, the J gene TRBJ2-5; maybe TRBD2 (5 bases). Trimming removed 4 bases at V and 5 bases at J, with 8 bases between. The CDR3 length is 12 residues. CDR1 LNHDA and CDR2 SQIVND come from the germline V gene (reference sequence). The CDR3, as DNA: TGTGCCAGTAGTACGACGGGGGAGACCCAGTACTTC. Protein product: CASSTTGETQYF.

The CDR3 is CATSDSQEMGRETQYF. For the CDR3, the DNA is TGTGCCACCAGTGATTCCCAGGAAATGGGGAGAGAGACCCAGTACTTC. The rearrangement joins TRBV24-1 to TRBJ2-5; D might be TRBD2 (5 bases). Germline CDR1 reads KGHDR; CDR2 reads SFDVKD. V was cut by 2 bases and J by 4 bases, with 16 bases left in between. This CDR3 has 16 amino acids.

This clonotype has only a few counts. The genes are TRBV6-1 and TRBJ1-2; D may be TRBD1 (6 bases). The germline CDR1 and CDR2 sequences are MNHNS and SASEGT. This CDR3 has 15 residues. V shed 0 bases and J shed 1 base, with 9 bases lying between them. CDR3 residues: CASSEAGALNYGYTF. The CDR3 DNA sequence: TGTGCCAGCAGTGAAGCGGGGGCCCTTAACTATGGCTACACCTTC.